The source of this TCR beta chain is a study of T cell repertoires in cytomegalovirus infection. Study at large: The authors relied on CMV epitopes, both recently identified HLA-C-restricted and well-studied HLA-B-restricted. In public TCR beta signatures, there were indications of both CMV infection and matching HLA type. General observations from the study: Carriers of CMV plus the relevant HLA were identified by cumulative public TCR beta family frequency. HLA-C-restricted, CMV-specific TCR beta clonotypes were dominant ex vivo.

TCRdb re-analysed the reads in MiXCR, keeping a single row per CDR3 protein. The data contain roughly 920,000 distinct CDR3 sequences, 30% to 40% of them singletons. CDR3 length: 14 residues. Per germline, CDR1 MNHEY and CDR2 SMNVEV (reference sequence). J was trimmed by 2 bases and V by 5 bases; bases with no gene match: 5. On this clonotype: The antigen is not known.

This receptor was obtained from a human donor in good health (CMV status not recorded). Some clones in this sample may be carry-over from other donors' samples. The chain couples TRBV27 to TRBJ2-5; 7 nucleotides align to TRBD1. The sample here was cultured CD8+ T cells from PBMCs, taken from culture after CMV antigen stimulation. CDR3 in DNA: TGTGCCAGCAGTGAACAGGGGCCTCAAGAGACCCAGTACTTC. This codes for CASSEQGPQETQYF.